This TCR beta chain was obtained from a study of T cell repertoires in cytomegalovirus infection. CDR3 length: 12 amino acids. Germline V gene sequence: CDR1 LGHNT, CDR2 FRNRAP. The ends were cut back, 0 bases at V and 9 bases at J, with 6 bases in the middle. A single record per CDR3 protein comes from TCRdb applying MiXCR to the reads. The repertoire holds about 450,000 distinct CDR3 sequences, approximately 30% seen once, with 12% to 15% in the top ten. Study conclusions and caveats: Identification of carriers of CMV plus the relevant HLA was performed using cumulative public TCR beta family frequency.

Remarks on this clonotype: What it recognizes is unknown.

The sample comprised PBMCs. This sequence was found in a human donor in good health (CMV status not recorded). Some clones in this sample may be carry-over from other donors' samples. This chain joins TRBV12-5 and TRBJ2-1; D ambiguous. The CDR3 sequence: CASGLVSGEQFF. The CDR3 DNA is TGTGCTAGTGGTTTGGTTTCCGGTGAGCAGTTCTTC.